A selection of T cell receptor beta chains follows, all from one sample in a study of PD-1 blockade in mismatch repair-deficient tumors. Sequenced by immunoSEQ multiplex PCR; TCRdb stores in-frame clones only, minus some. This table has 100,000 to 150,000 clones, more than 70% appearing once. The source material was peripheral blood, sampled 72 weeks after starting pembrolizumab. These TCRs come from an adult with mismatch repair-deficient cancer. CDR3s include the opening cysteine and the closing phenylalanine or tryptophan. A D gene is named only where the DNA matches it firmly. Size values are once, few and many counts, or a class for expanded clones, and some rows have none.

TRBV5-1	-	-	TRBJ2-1	TGCGCCAGCAGCGCAGGGACGGAGCAGTTCTTC	CASSAGTEQFF
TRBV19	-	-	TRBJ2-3	TGTGCCAGTAGTAACACCGCTAGCACAGATACGCAGTATTTT	CASSNTASTDTQYF
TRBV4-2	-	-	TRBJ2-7	TGTGCCAGCAGCCACCAGCCGGGGAACTACGAGCAGTACTTC	CASSHQPGNYEQYF
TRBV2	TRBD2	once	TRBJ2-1	TGTGCCACCGGACTAGCGGGCGGAAATGAGCAGTTCTTC	CATGLAGGNEQFF
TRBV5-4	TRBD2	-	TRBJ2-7	TGTGCCAGCAGCTTGGGGGTAGGACTAGCGGGCCTCGGAGGATCCTACGAGCAGTACTTC	CASSLGVGLAGLGGSYEQYF
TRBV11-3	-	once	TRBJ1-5	TGTGCCAGCAGCTTAAGGGGGGGTAGGGATTTT	CASSLRGGRDF
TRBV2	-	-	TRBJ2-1	TGTGCCAGCAGTGGGACCGACCGGGGGAGCTCCTACAATGAGCAGTTCTTC	CASSGTDRGSSYNEQFF
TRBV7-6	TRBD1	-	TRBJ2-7	TGTGCCAGCAGCCTACATTCCCCGGGACAGGGGGTTGAGCAGTACTTC	CASSLHSPGQGVEQYF
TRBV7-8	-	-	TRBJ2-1	TGTGCCAGCAGCTTAGCACGGTACTACAATGAGCAGTTCTTC	CASSLARYYNEQFF
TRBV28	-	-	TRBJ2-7	TGTGCCAGCAGTTTTGGAGTAACAGGGCACGAGCAGTACTTC	CASSFGVTGHEQYF
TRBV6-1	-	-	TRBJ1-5	TGTGCCAGCAGTGAACCGGGGAGCCTATATCGCAATCAGCCCCAGCATTTT	CASSEPGSLYRNQPQHF
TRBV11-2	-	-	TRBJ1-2	TGTGCCAGCAGCCACGGTACGGGCCGCTATGGCTACACCTTC	CASSHGTGRYGYTF
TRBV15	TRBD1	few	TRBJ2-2	TGTGCCACCAGCAGAGACGGGACAGCGAACACCGGGGAGCTGTTTTTT	CATSRDGTANTGELFF
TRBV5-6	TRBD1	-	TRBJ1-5	TGTGCCAGCAGCTTGGGACAGGGAGGAGGGGGCTATAGCAATCAGCCCCAGCATTTT	CASSLGQGGGGYSNQPQHF
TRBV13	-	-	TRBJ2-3	TGTGCCAGCAGCTTTGGGGACAAAAGCACAGATACGCAGTATTTT	CASSFGDKSTDTQYF
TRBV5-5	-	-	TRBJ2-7	TGTGCCAGCAGCCCCCAGGAAGTCTACGAGCAGTACTTC	CASSPQEVYEQYF
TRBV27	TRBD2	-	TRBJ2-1	TGTGCCAGCAGTTTGCTAGCGGGAGACTCCTACAATGAGCAGTTCTTC	CASSLLAGDSYNEQFF
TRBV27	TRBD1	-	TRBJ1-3	TGTGCCAGCAGCACGACAGGGCCTAGGTCCACCATATATTTT	CASSTTGPRSTIYF
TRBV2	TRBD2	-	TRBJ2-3	TGTGCCAGCAGCGCGGCACTAGCGGGCACAGATACGCAGTATTTT	CASSAALAGTDTQYF
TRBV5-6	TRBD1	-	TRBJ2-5	TGTGCCAGCAGCTGGGGGACAGGGAAAGAGACCCAGTACTTC	CASSWGTGKETQYF
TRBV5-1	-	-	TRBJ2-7	TGCGCCAGCAGCTTGGGACCGGAAAGCTCCTACGAGCAGTACTTC	CASSLGPESSYEQYF
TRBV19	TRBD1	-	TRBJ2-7	TGTGCCAGTAGTTTCACAGGGGACGGGGTGCAGTACTTC	CASSFTGDGVQYF
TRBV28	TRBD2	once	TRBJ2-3	TGTGCCAGCAGTTCAATAATTGGATCCAGCGGGAGAACAGATACGCAGTATTTT	CASSSIIGSSGRTDTQYF
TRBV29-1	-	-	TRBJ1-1	TGCAGCGCTGGAGAGGGGGAATCATTT	CSAGEGESF
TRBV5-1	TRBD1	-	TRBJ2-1	TGCGCCAGCAGCTTCCACTCGACAGGGGGCTACAATGAGCAGTTCTTC	CASSFHSTGGYNEQFF
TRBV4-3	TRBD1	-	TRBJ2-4	TGCGCCAGCAGCCCACGGGGGACAGGGGGCATGGGGGCCAAAAACATTCAGTACTTC	CASSPRGTGGMGAKNIQYF
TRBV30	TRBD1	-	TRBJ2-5	TGTGCCTGGGCTGAGCCAGGGGGAACACAAGAGACCCAGTACTTC	CAWAEPGGTQETQYF
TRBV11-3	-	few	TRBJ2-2	TGTGCCAGCAGCTTAGGAGGGGGGACTGCTAACACCGGGGAGCTGTTTTTT	CASSLGGGTANTGELFF
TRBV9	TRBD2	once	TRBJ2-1	TGTGCCAGCAGCGTAGAGAGCGGGAGTTGGAATGAGCAGTTCTTC	CASSVESGSWNEQFF
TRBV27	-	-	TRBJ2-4	TGTGCCAGCAGTTTAATTGGCCAGGGGGGGGACATTCAGTACTTC	CASSLIGQGGDIQYF
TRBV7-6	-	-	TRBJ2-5	TGTGCCAGCAGCCCAGAGACTAGTCAAGAGACCCAGTACTTC	CASSPETSQETQYF
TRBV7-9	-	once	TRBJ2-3	TGTGCCAGCAGCTTGGTGGGGCTCAGCCCAGATACGCAGTATTTT	CASSLVGLSPDTQYF
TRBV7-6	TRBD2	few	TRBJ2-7	TGTGCCAGCAGCTTTGGCACTAGCGGGACCGAGCAGTACTTC	CASSFGTSGTEQYF
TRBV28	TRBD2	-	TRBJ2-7	TGTGCCAGCAGTTTTTTTACTAGCGGGATGGGTGAGCAGTACTTC	CASSFFTSGMGEQYF
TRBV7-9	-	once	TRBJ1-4	TGTGCCAGCAGCTTCTACGGGGGCGAGGAAAAACTGTTTTTT	CASSFYGGEEKLFF
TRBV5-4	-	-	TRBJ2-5	TGTGCCAGCAGCTTGGGAGGTAAAGGCCTGGAGACCCAGTACTTC	CASSLGGKGLETQYF
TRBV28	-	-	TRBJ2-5	TGTGCCAGCAGTTTAATTTCCGAGACCCAAGAGACCCAGTACTTC	CASSLISETQETQYF
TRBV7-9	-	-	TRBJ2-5	TGTGCCAGCAGCTCGCAAGAGACCCAGTACTTC	CASSSQETQYF
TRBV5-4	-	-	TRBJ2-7	TGTGCCAGCAGCTTGGGGTCGGGCAGGGGCTACGAGCAGTACTTC	CASSLGSGRGYEQYF
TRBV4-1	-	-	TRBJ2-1	TGCGCCAGCAGCCAACCTGGAGCTACTTACAATGAGCAGTTCTTC	CASSQPGATYNEQFF
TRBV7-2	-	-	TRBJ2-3	TGTGCCAGCAGCGGGGGCATCACAGATACGCAGTATTTT	CASSGGITDTQYF
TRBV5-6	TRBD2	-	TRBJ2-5	TGTGCCAGCAGCCGTCGGGAGGAGTTAGGGGAGACCCAGTACTTC	CASSRREELGETQYF
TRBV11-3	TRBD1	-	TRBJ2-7	TGTGCCAGCAGCATCCGGGACAGGGCCAACGAGCAGTACTTC	CASSIRDRANEQYF
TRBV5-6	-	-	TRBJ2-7	TGTGCCAGCAGCTTGGGTTCGGGGCCCTACGAGCAGTACTTC	CASSLGSGPYEQYF
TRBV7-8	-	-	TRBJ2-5	TGTGCCAGCAGCGCGCGGAGGGGACTGCAAGAGACCCAGTACTTC	CASSARRGLQETQYF
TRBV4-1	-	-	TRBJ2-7	TGCGCCAGCAGCCAAGACCCTGTCAGGGGGGGACTCTACGAGCAGTACTTC	CASSQDPVRGGLYEQYF
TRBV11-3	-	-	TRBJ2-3	TGTGCCAGCAGCTTGCCGGGCACAGATACGCAGTATTTT	CASSLPGTDTQYF
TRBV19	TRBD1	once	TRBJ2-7	TGTGCCAGTAGTATCGGGACAGTGTCCTACGAGCAGTACTTC	CASSIGTVSYEQYF
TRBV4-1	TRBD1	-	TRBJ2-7	TGCGCCAGCAGCCAAAACCCGGGACAGATTTACGAGCAGTACTTC	CASSQNPGQIYEQYF
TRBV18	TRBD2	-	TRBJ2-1	TGTGCCAGCTCTCGACTAGCGGGATCCAATGAGCAGTTCTTC	CASSRLAGSNEQFF
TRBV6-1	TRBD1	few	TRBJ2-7	TGTGCCAGCCGTCGGCACAGGGGCTACGAGCAGTACTTC	CASRRHRGYEQYF
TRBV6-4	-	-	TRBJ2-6	TGTGCCAGCAGTGAGGAGGTCTCTGGGGCCAACGTCCTGACTTTC	CASSEEVSGANVLTF
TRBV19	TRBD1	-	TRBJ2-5	TGTGCCAGTACCACGGGGACAGGGGTGGTGGAGACCCAGTACTTC	CASTTGTGVVETQYF
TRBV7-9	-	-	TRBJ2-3	TGTGCCAGCAGCTTAGCAGGAGATAGCACAGATACGCAGTATTTT	CASSLAGDSTDTQYF
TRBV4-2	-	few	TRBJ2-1	TGTGCCAGCAGCCCACAGGGTCGTGAGCAGTTCTTC	CASSPQGREQFF
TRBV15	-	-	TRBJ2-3	TGTGCCGCCAGAGCTAGTGGGGTTAGTAAGGGAGATACGCAGTATTTT	CAARASGVSKGDTQYF